This T cell receptor (beta chain) was found in a study of OX40 agonist ivuxolimab in advanced cancers. Sampled blood was obtained at baseline, cycle 4 day 1, and cycle 7 day 1. The assay was immunoSEQ multiplex PCR, and TCRdb's table has in-frame clones only and misses some. The sample lists roughly 56,000 clones, over 80% occurring once. Sequences were derived from CD4+ or CD8+ T cells sorted from blood, sampled in a trial of the OX40 agonist ivuxolimab. This clonotype was sampled from an adult with an advanced solid tumor such as melanoma, head and neck, liver or kidney cancer.

The CDR3 is CASSPGRPRETQYF. CDR3 coding DNA: TGTGCCAGCAGTCCAGGCAGGCCCCGGGAGACCCAGTACTTC. The chain recombines TRBV6-1 with TRBJ2-5, with D unresolved. The V end was cut by 5 bases, the J end by 5 bases, with 15 bases between. The CDR3 totals 14 residues. Germline V CDR1 and CDR2: MNHNS, SASEGT.